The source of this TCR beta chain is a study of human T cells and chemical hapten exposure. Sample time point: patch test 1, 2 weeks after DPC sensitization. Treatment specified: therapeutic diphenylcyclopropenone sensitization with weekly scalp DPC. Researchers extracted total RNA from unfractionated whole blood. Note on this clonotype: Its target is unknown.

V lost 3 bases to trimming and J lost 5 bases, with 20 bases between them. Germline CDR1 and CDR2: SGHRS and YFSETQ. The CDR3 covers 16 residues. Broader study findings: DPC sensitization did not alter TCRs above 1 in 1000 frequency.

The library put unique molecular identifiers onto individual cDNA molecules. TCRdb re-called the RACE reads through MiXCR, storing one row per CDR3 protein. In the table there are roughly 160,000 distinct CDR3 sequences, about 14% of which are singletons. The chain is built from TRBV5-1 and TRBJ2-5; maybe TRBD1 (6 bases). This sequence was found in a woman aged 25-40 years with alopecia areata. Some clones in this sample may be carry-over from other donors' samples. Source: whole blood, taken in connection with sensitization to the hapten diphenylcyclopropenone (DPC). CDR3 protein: CASSYAGTTTRETQYF. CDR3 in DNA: TGCGCCAGCAGCTATGCCGGGACAACGACCAGGGAGACCCAGTACTTC.